These T cell receptor beta chains were read from a single sample in a study of T cells after yellow fever vaccination. TCRdb used MiXCR to reprocess the 5' RACE reads, holding one entry per CDR3 protein. The sample yields 600,000 to 750,000 distinct CDR3 sequences, about 12% seen once. The sequencing here drew on PBMCs, taken on the day of the yellow fever booster vaccination. The receptors were sampled from a man aged 30 to 45 who received the YFV17D yellow fever vaccine. CDR3s include the opening cysteine and the closing phenylalanine or tryptophan. Fields, in order: D gene, V gene, J gene, CDR3 protein. D genes are given only for firm matches.

>TRBD2|TRBV29-1|TRBJ2-3
CSVIPGLAGSTDTQYF
>TRBD1|TRBV5-1|TRBJ1-3
CASSTQGASGNTIYF
>-|TRBV7-6|TRBJ2-3
CASSLALGDQGIYTQYF
>TRBD2|TRBV7-9|TRBJ2-1
CASSLGGAGGRDEQFF
>-|TRBV6-2/TRBV6-3|TRBJ2-7
CASSYNAESYYEQYF
>TRBD1|TRBV7-9|TRBJ2-7
CASSTWGQTTYEQYF
>TRBD2|TRBV14|TRBJ2-7
CASSHGGLSGSFLYEQYF
>TRBD2|TRBV5-1|TRBJ2-3
CASSGGTSGPDTQYF
>-|TRBV20-1|TRBJ2-3
CSAKFPGAGTDTQYF
>TRBD1|TRBV12-3/TRBV12-4|TRBJ1-1
CASSSHRGLDTEAFF
>TRBD2|TRBV20-1|TRBJ2-3
CSARGRREWADTQYF
>-|TRBV11-2|TRBJ2-3
CASTEPGHRRYTQYF
>-|TRBV7-9|TRBJ2-7
CASSSSRDAPYEQYF
>TRBD2|TRBV10-3|TRBJ2-4
CAAGTSGRGAKNIQYF
>TRBD1|TRBV10-3|TRBJ1-5
CATCEGQRNQPQHF
>-|TRBV19|TRBJ1-5
CASSISGNQPQHF
>TRBD2|TRBV30|TRBJ2-1
CAWTSGSPYNEQFF
>-|TRBV7-8|TRBJ2-7
CASSLPRGGSSSYEQYF
>TRBD1|TRBV30|TRBJ1-4
CAWGPGTDNEKLFF
>-|TRBV12-3/TRBV12-4|TRBJ2-3
CASSYQALTGESTDTQYF
>-|TRBV7-2|TRBJ2-4
CASSFKPGGGTIQYF
>TRBD1|TRBV29-1|TRBJ2-3
CSVITGGDTQYF
>TRBD1|TRBV24-1|TRBJ2-2
CATSDIQGNGELFF
>-|TRBV20-1|TRBJ2-1
CSASVRGASYNEQFF
>TRBD1|TRBV19|TRBJ2-1
CASRSGQGNYNEQFF
>TRBD2|TRBV18|TRBJ2-6
CASSPGTSGRAGANVLTF
>-|TRBV6-2/TRBV6-3|TRBJ2-4
CASSPLPGLKNIQYF
>TRBD2|TRBV11-2|TRBJ2-3
CASSPGLAGGQDTQYF
>TRBD2|TRBV6-5|TRBJ2-3
CASSYSGPGLAGGDTQYF
>-|TRBV7-2|TRBJ2-1
CASSLAAQPGSSFF
>-|TRBV30|TRBJ1-5
CAWSVIGGAPINQPQHF
>-|TRBV20-1|TRBJ2-5
CSASLGPHGETQYF
>-|TRBV3-1|TRBJ1-4
CASSLRTSAYEKLFF
>TRBD2|TRBV20-1|TRBJ2-5
CSASPGTSGMESQYF
>-|TRBV5-1|TRBJ2-5
CASSSQDYQETQYF
>-|TRBV18|TRBJ2-1
CASSPLPTRNEQFF
>-|TRBV7-9|TRBJ2-2
CASRIQGSLTGELFF
>-|TRBV5-5|TRBJ2-1
CASSLGLGTLNEQFF
>-|TRBV14|TRBJ1-1
CASSLSGTEAFF
>-|TRBV3-1|TRBJ2-5
CASRPRGSLQETQYF
>TRBD1|TRBV6-2/TRBV6-3|TRBJ1-2
CASSWTGGDGYTF
>-|TRBV9|TRBJ1-2
CASGQDNYGYTF
>-|TRBV5-1|TRBJ2-1
CASTLPFSNHNEQFF
>-|TRBV7-9|TRBJ2-1
CASSASSRTYNEQFF
>-|TRBV5-1|TRBJ2-5
CASSLDLRQDQETQYF
>TRBD1|TRBV11-2|TRBJ2-1
CASLGTGVYNEQFF
>TRBD2|TRBV7-9|TRBJ2-5
CASSFNRGLVQETQYF
>-|TRBV20-1|TRBJ1-2
CSARGREGGYTF
>-|TRBV20-1|TRBJ1-3
CSARDPWEFSGNTIYF
>-|TRBV20-1|TRBJ1-2
CSASGGGGYGYTF
>-|TRBV7-3|TRBJ2-1
CASSLIVQTNEQFF
>-|TRBV20-1|TRBJ2-5
CSARGGSYLETQYF
>-|TRBV7-9|TRBJ2-5
CASRRILTERETQYF
>TRBD2|TRBV12-3/TRBV12-4|TRBJ2-1
CASSLGLAGNNEQFF
>TRBD2|TRBV20-1|TRBJ2-2
CCARGGLAGVTTGELFF
>TRBD1|TRBV20-1|TRBJ2-7
CSARDSGQGKHEQYF
>TRBD1|TRBV7-2|TRBJ1-2
CASSLIPGGSGYTF
>-|TRBV7-2|TRBJ2-1
CASSLFPAEQFF